The 7 T cell receptor beta chains reported below all come from one sample, sequenced in a study of shared clonotypes between healthy human individuals. Clones were read by immunoSEQ multiplex PCR, and TCRdb kept only the in-frame ones, dropping some. The table lists some 2,000,000 clones, 85% to 95% of them singletons. Source material: naive CD4+ T cells sorted from blood. Subset specified: CD45RA+ positively selected. Receptors were obtained from a man younger than 30 in good health.

This rearrangement joins TRBV7-9 to TRBJ1-2; no clear D. The V end lost 6 bases, the J end lost 0 bases, and 14 bases lay between the germline ends. The germline gives CDR1 SEHNR, CDR2 FQNEAQ (reference sequence). The CDR3 totals 15 residues. Here the CDR3 DNA reads TGTGCCAGCAGAATTGTGGGAGATTCTAACTATGGCTACACCTTC. Its translation: CASRIVGDSNYGYTF.

The count of this clone is one. The chain is built from TRBV28 and TRBJ1-2; D is ambiguous. V was clipped by 4 bases and J by 2 bases, with 8 bases between them. Germline assignment: CDR1 MDHEN and CDR2 SYDVKM. The CDR3 is 13 amino acids. This chain's CDR3 is CASSSLANYGYTF. Here the CDR3 DNA reads TGTGCCAGCAGTTCCTTAGCCAACTATGGCTACACCTTC.

The V call is TRBV4-3, the J call TRBJ1-2; weak D call: TRBD1 (5 bases). Germline CDR1 LGHNA, CDR2 YSLEER. V lost 0 bases and J lost 4, with 9 bases in between. This CDR3 has 14 residues. Here the CDR3 DNA reads TGCGCCAGCAGCCAAGAAAATACAGGCTATGGCTACACCTTC. Encoded protein: CASSQENTGYGYTF.

The V call is TRBV5-4, the J call TRBJ2-3, with no clear D. The germline V gene encodes CDR1 SGHNT and CDR2 YYREEE (reference sequence). The CDR3 consists of 15 residues. V dropped 4 bases and J dropped 0 bases, with 12 bases sitting between them. Written as DNA, the CDR3 is TGTGCCAGCAGCGCGCCAGGAAGTAGCACAGATACGCAGTATTTT. Its translation is CASSAPGSSTDTQYF.

The rearrangement joins TRBV14 to TRBJ2-7; possible D gene TRBD1, 6 bases. The germline V gene encodes CDR1 SGHDN and CDR2 FVKESK. The V gene lost 1 base and the J gene lost 2 bases, with 9 bases spanning the gap. The CDR3 is made up of 14 amino acids. The CDR3 bases are TGTGCCAGCAGCCAAGTTGGACAGCCCTACGAGCAGTACTTC. Protein: CASSQVGQPYEQYF.

This chain links TRBV28 with TRBJ1-2, with D maybe TRBD1 (5 bases). In germline, CDR1 is MDHEN, CDR2 SYDVKM. This CDR3 has 14 amino acids. The V end was cut by 6 bases, the J end by 4 bases, with 15 bases between. The CDR3 nucleotides are TGTGCCAGCAGACTAACCGCAGGGTTCTATGGCTACACCTTC. This translates into CASRLTAGFYGYTF.

V usage is TRBV4-1 and J usage is TRBJ2-3; TRBD2 is a possible D gene (5 bases). V dropped 3 bases and J dropped 4 bases, with 5 bases sitting between them. The CDR3 extends over 12 amino acids. The germline gives CDR1 MGHRA, CDR2 YSYEKL. CDR3 sequence: CASSHGADTQYF. DNA for the CDR3: TGCGCCAGCAGCCACGGGGCAGATACGCAGTATTTT.